This T cell receptor (beta chain) was identified during a study of blood T cell repertoires in COVID-19. The wider study: Samples representing acute and convalescent COVID-19 were sourced from the United States, Italy and Spain.

Only in-frame clones appear in the TCRdb table, and some are missing; sequencing was by immunoSEQ multiplex PCR. The repertoire has approximately 80,000 clones, about 85% of them found once; the top ten carry under 3.5%. Seattle enrolled patients during active infection and tracked them longitudinally. After removal of 4 bases from V and 8 bases from J, the junction contained 9 bases not matched to a gene. Germline V CDR1 and CDR2: LNHDA, SQIVND (reference sequence). CDR3 length: 15 amino acids. This TCR was recovered from an elderly woman with COVID-19, enrolled during active disease. Sequenced: peripheral blood. This rearrangement joins TRBV19 to TRBJ2-1, with TRBD2 matching over 9 bases. CDR3 residues: CASSTGTSYLDEQFF. The CDR3 DNA reads TGTGCCAGTAGTACCGGGACTAGCTATTTGGATGAGCAGTTCTTC.